Listed below are T cell receptor beta chains from one sample, sequenced in a study of T cells in Graves' hyperthyroidism and ophthalmopathy. TCRdb fed the multiplex PCR reads into MiXCR, producing one record per CDR3 protein. The profile covers over 350,000 distinct CDR3 sequences, with approximately 17% appearing a single time and 40% taken by the ten largest. Sequences were obtained from blood. Receptor source: a young man with Graves' ophthalmopathy. CDR3s include the opening cysteine and the closing phenylalanine or tryptophan. Fields, in order: V gene, D gene, clone size, J gene, CDR3 DNA, CDR3 protein. A D gene is named only where the DNA matches it firmly. Size values are once, few and many counts, or a class for expanded clones, and some rows have none.

>TRBV6-5|TRBD1|many|TRBJ1-5
TGTGCCAGCAGTTACCCTCACGTCGACAGGGAGGGTCAGCCCCAGCATTTT
CASSYPHVDREGQPQHF
>TRBV3-1|-|once|TRBJ1-6
TGTGCCAGCAGCCAAGATGGAGGCAGTAAGAATTCACCCCTCCACTTT
CASSQDGGSKNSPLHF
>TRBV7-3|TRBD1|-|TRBJ2-3
TGTGCCAGCAGCTCCACAGGGGCCAACACAGATACGCAGTATTTT
CASSSTGANTDTQYF
>TRBV9|-|many|TRBJ2-5
TGTGCCAGCAGCGCGAGGGTCCAAGAGACCCAGTACTTC
CASSARVQETQYF
>TRBV20-1|TRBD2|few|TRBJ2-3
TGCAGTGCCTCAACTAGCGGGGGGGCAACATCGCAGTATTTT
CSASTSGGATSQYF
>TRBV6-1|-|few|TRBJ2-7
TGTGCCAGCAACCCCTTAGGGGGTTGGTCCTACGAGCAGTACTTC
CASNPLGGWSYEQYF
>TRBV19|-|few|TRBJ1-5
TGTGCCAGTAGTATAGTAGAGCAGATGCGTCAGCCCCAGCATTTT
CASSIVEQMRQPQHF
>TRBV6-1|-|-|TRBJ2-2
TGTGCCAGCAGCCTGGGAGCGCTTCCCGGGGAGCTGTTTTTT
CASSLGALPGELFF
>TRBV6-5|TRBD2|few|TRBJ2-1
TGTGCCAGCAGTTACTCCGGGACTAGCGGGGTTGAGCAGTTCTTC
CASSYSGTSGVEQFF
>TRBV12-3/TRBV12-4|-|-|TRBJ2-3
TGTGCCAGCAGTTCGGCAGGGGATTCAGATACGCAGTATTTT
CASSSAGDSDTQYF
>TRBV7-9|-|-|TRBJ1-1
TGTGCCAGCAGCTTCGTGTCCTTAATGAACACTGAAGCTTTCTTT
CASSFVSLMNTEAFF
>TRBV10-2|-|-|TRBJ1-6
TGCGCCAGCAGTGGAAAAGGGGGATATTCACCCCTCCACTTT
CASSGKGGYSPLHF
>TRBV11-3|TRBD1|few|TRBJ2-2
TGTGCCAGCAGCCCGGGACAGGGCCCCACCGGGGAGCTGTTTTTT
CASSPGQGPTGELFF
>TRBV19|TRBD1|-|TRBJ2-3
TGTGCCAGTAGTATGGGATCACAGGGGATAAATACGCAGTATTTT
CASSMGSQGINTQYF
>TRBV18|-|many|TRBJ1-1
TGTGCCAGCTCACCAGAGAACCGCGGGACTGAAGCTTTCTTT
CASSPENRGTEAFF
>TRBV10-3|-|-|TRBJ2-7
TGTGCCATCAGTGAGTCCGATTTTGGGGGGACGTACGAGCAGTACTTC
CAISESDFGGTYEQYF
>TRBV3-1|-|-|TRBJ2-3
TGTGCCAGCAGCCAGGACATAATTGCCACAGATACGCAGTATTTT
CASSQDIIATDTQYF
>TRBV20-1|TRBD2|many|TRBJ2-5
TGCAGTGCTAGAGACAGTCTAGCGGGGGAACAAGAGACCCAGTACTTC
CSARDSLAGEQETQYF
>TRBV9|-|few|TRBJ2-3
TGTGCCAGCAGCCCAGGGGTGAGGGGGAGAGGAACAGATACGCAGTATTTT
CASSPGVRGRGTDTQYF
>TRBV7-9|TRBD1|many|TRBJ2-1
TGTGCCAGCAGACCCCCGGACAGGCTCTACAATGAGCAGTTCTTC
CASRPPDRLYNEQFF
>TRBV6-1|TRBD1|few|TRBJ2-1
TGTGCCAGCAGTGAGGGACAGACATTCTACAATGAGCAGTTCTTC
CASSEGQTFYNEQFF
>TRBV4-2|-|-|TRBJ1-5
TGTGCCAGCAGCCAAGAGGTAAGGGACAATCAGCCCCAGCATTTT
CASSQEVRDNQPQHF
>TRBV18|TRBD1|few|TRBJ1-4
TGTGCCAGCTCACCGAGCGTTGGACAGGGGGCAACGGGTGAAAAACTGTTTTTT
CASSPSVGQGATGEKLFF
>TRBV12-3/TRBV12-4|TRBD2|-|TRBJ2-3
TGTGCCAGCAGTCCTACCCCAGCGGGAGGAGCAGATACGCAGTATTTT
CASSPTPAGGADTQYF
>TRBV6-1|-|many|TRBJ2-3
TGTGCCAGCAGTGGGCTGGCTACCGAAGGCACAGATACGCAGTATTTT
CASSGLATEGTDTQYF
>TRBV5-1|-|few|TRBJ2-5
TGCGCCAGCAGCTTGGAAGAAACAGGGCGAGAGACCCAGTACTTC
CASSLEETGRETQYF
>TRBV6-5|-|-|TRBJ1-6
TGTGCCAGCAGTTACTCGGAGACATCTTCACCCCTCCACTTT
CASSYSETSSPLHF
>TRBV6-1|-|few|TRBJ1-1
TGTGCCAGCAGTAGAGAATTGGCGTTGAACACTGAAGCTTTCTTT
CASSRELALNTEAFF
>TRBV3-1|TRBD2|-|TRBJ2-6
TGTGCCAGCAGCCAGGCCGGGACTACTGGGGCCAACGTCCTGACTTTC
CASSQAGTTGANVLTF
>TRBV12-3/TRBV12-4|-|many|TRBJ2-5
TGTGCCAGCAGTTTGTACGCGGGGACGCAAGAGACCCAGTACTTC
CASSLYAGTQETQYF
>TRBV18|-|many|TRBJ2-7
TGTGCCAGCTCAACCGGGAATACCTACGAGCAGTACTTC
CASSTGNTYEQYF
>TRBV5-1|-|many|TRBJ2-7
TGCGCCAGCAGCTTGAGTCTGACGGACTACGAGCAGTACTTC
CASSLSLTDYEQYF
>TRBV11-2|-|-|TRBJ1-5
TGTGCCAGCAGCTTATTGGCAGGTGGCAATCAGCCCCAGCATTTT
CASSLLAGGNQPQHF
>TRBV2|TRBD1|many|TRBJ1-2
TGTGCCAGCAGATCAGGGACAGGGGTTTACTATGGCTACACCTTC
CASRSGTGVYYGYTF
>TRBV27|TRBD2|many|TRBJ2-5
TGTGCCAGCTGTCGGCATAGCGGGGCTCAAGAGACCCAGTACTTC
CASCRHSGAQETQYF
>TRBV20-1|TRBD2|few|TRBJ2-5
TGCAGTGTTCTACTAGCGGGGGGGCAAGAGACCCAGTACTTC
CSVLLAGGQETQYF
>TRBV5-1|-|-|TRBJ1-4
TGCGCCAGCAGCTCAAGAACGGGGGGCGCTCAGGGTGAAAAACTGTTTTTT
CASSSRTGGAQGEKLFF
>TRBV10-3|TRBD1|-|TRBJ1-4
TGTGCCATCAGTGAGACGGGACAGGGGAGAGAAAAACTGTTTTTT
CAISETGQGREKLFF
>TRBV2|-|many|TRBJ1-6
TGTGCCAGCAGTGCCGGGGACGGTTCACCCCTCCACTTT
CASSAGDGSPLHF
>TRBV20-1|-|few|TRBJ2-7
TGCAGTGCCCCACGCCGGTTGTACGAGCAGTACTTC
CSAPRRLYEQYF
>TRBV5-1|-|-|TRBJ2-5
TGCGCCAGCAGCGTAACCCCAGCAGGGTCCCCCCAAGAGACCCAGTACTTC
CASSVTPAGSPQETQYF
>TRBV9|-|many|TRBJ2-3
TGTGCCAGCAGGGGAGACACAGATACGCAGTATTTT
CASRGDTDTQYF
>TRBV24-1|-|many|TRBJ2-3
TGTGCCACCGCCCGGACAGACACAGATACGCAGTATTTT
CATARTDTDTQYF
>TRBV11-2|TRBD1|-|TRBJ2-5
TGTGCCAGCAGCTTAGTCCCAAATGGACAGGGCGCGACCCAGTACTTC
CASSLVPNGQGATQYF